A single sample gave rise to the 26 T cell receptor beta chains below, sequenced in a study of breast tumors, draining lymph nodes, adjacent tissues. A single record per CDR3 protein comes from TCRdb applying MiXCR to the multiplex PCR reads. Among approximately 23,000 distinct CDR3 sequences listed, over 60% were seen once. Sequenced input: tumor-adjacent breast tissue. The receptor set was obtained from a female donor with breast cancer. Some clones in this sample may be carry-over from other donors' samples.

This sequence joins TRBV28 and TRBJ1-3; 7 bases align to TRBD1. The ends lost 6 bases at V and 0 bases at J; junction bases unmatched: 8. The CDR3 length is 16 residues. CDR1 and CDR2 (germline): MDHEN, SYDVKM. The CDR3 reads CASRFDRAGSGNTIYF. The CDR3 DNA sequence: TGTGCCAGCAGATTTGACAGGGCAGGCTCTGGAAACACCATATATTTT.

This chain uses TRBV30 with TRBJ2-7, with 8 bases aligning to TRBD1. V gave up 3 bases and J gave up 4 bases; unmatched junction bases: 8. The germline CDR1 and CDR2 sequences are GTSNPN and SVGIG (reference sequence). The CDR3 runs to 14 residues. The CDR3 DNA reads TGTGCCTGGAGACCACGGGACAGGAGATACGAGCAGTACTTC. As protein: CAWRPRDRRYEQYF.

The genes are TRBV29-1 and TRBJ2-7; possibly TRBD2 for D (5 bases). The CDR3 is 12 residues long. Trimming left V 7 bases short and J 6 bases short, with 16 bases between. CDR1 SQVTM and CDR2 ANQGSEA come from the germline V gene. The CDR3 here is CSGAGLNFEQYF. The CDR3 region has the DNA TGCAGCGGTGCGGGCCTCAACTTCGAGCAGTACTTC.

CDR3 bases: TGCAGTGCTCTTGAACATATGAACACTGAAGCTTTCTTT. Residues: CSALEHMNTEAFF. The J gene is TRBJ1-1, the V gene TRBV20-1; no clear D. This CDR3 region has 13 residues. Deletions cut 5 bases from V and 0 bases from J, with 10 bases between. The germline CDR1 and CDR2 sequences are DFQATT and SNEGSKA (reference sequence).

The chain couples TRBV4-1 to TRBJ2-7, with 7 bases identical to TRBD2. Germline CDR1 and CDR2: MGHRA and YSYEKL. This CDR3 has 18 amino acids. V trimming: 0 bases; J trimming: 4 bases; junction bases outside the gene matches: 15. The CDR3 DNA is TGCGCCAGCAGCCAAGATGGGGGGGTAGGCTCTTATCCATACGAGCAGTACTTC. This encodes CASSQDGGVGSYPYEQYF.

The rearrangement links TRBV9 to TRBJ1-4; D call uncertain. This CDR3 region has 15 residues. Trimming shortened V by 3 bases and J by 8 bases, and 17 bases separated the two germline ends. The germline V gene has CDR1 SGDLS and CDR2 YYNGEE. This CDR3 reads CASSEWASAGEKLFF. The CDR3 coding sequence is TGTGCCAGCAGCGAGTGGGCCTCGGCGGGGGAAAAACTGTTTTTT.

This chain links TRBV7-3 with TRBJ2-7; tentative D call: TRBD2 (6 bases). The CDR3 consists of 11 residues. V was trimmed by 4 bases and J by 6 bases, leaving 7 bases between them. Germline CDR1 and CDR2: SGHTA and FQGTGA. The CDR3 nucleotides read TGTGCCAGCAGCTACGGGGGCGAGCAGTACTTC. Its protein is CASSYGGEQYF.

This rearrangement joins TRBV28 to TRBJ2-7; 7 bases align to TRBD1. Germline CDR1 and CDR2: MDHEN and SYDVKM. Unmatched junction bases numbered 7, after V lost 10 bases and J lost 1 base. This CDR3 comprises 13 residues. CDR3: CATRDSSSYEQYF. Written as DNA, the CDR3 is TGTGCCACCCGGGACAGTTCTTCCTACGAGCAGTACTTC.

This chain uses TRBV7-3 with TRBJ2-2; perhaps TRBD2 as D (6 bases). V was clipped by 2 bases and J by 1 base, with 8 bases between them. Per germline, CDR1 SGHTA and CDR2 FQGTGA. The CDR3 spans 15 residues. CDR3 DNA sequence: TGTGCCAGCAGCTTACTCGGGGGGAACACCGGGGAGCTGTTTTTT. Translation gives CASSLLGGNTGELFF.

This rearrangement joins TRBV2 to TRBJ2-5; 7 bases are shared with TRBD1. The CDR3 sequence is 13 residues long. The junction had 7 bases not matched to a gene; V was cut back by 7 bases and J by 5 bases. Germline lookup yields CDR1 SNHLY and CDR2 FYNNEI. This chain's CDR3 is CASTSTGLETQYF. CDR3 DNA sequence: TGTGCCAGCACTTCGACAGGGCTGGAGACCCAGTACTTC. The variable domain in full, with the rest retrieved from reference TRBV2 and TRBJ2-5, is EPEVTQTPSHQVTQMGQEVILRCVPISNHLYFYWYRQILGQKVEFLVSFYNNEISEKSEIFDDQFSVERPDGSNFTLKIRSTKLEDSAMYFCASTSTGLETQYFGPGTRLLVL.

The V and J genes are TRBV7-8 and TRBJ2-7; D may be TRBD1 or TRBD2 (5 bases each). In germline, CDR1 is SGHVS, CDR2 FQNEAQ. CDR3 length equals 17 residues. The ends were cut back, 1 base at V and 2 bases at J, with 18 bases in the middle. CDR3 sequence: CASSLGDLFSQTYEQYF. CDR3 sequence (DNA): TGTGCCAGCAGCTTAGGGGACCTCTTTAGTCAGACCTACGAGCAGTACTTC.

In its sample, this clonotype is medium-sized. The rearrangement uses TRBV7-2 and TRBJ1-2; TRBD1 is a possible D gene (6 bases). There are 15 residues in the CDR3. V was cut by 0 bases and J by 8 bases, with 16 bases left in between. Germline V lookup: CDR1 SGHTA, CDR2 FQGNSA. CDR3 protein: CASSLAPGHQDGYTF. The CDR3 DNA sequence: TGTGCCAGCAGCTTAGCCCCGGGACACCAAGACGGCTACACCTTC. Looking up the rest from reference TRBV7-2 and TRBJ1-2 gives the full variable domain: GAGVSQSPSNKVTEKGKDVELRCDPISGHTALYWYRQSLGQGLEFLIYFQGNSAPDKSGLPSDRFSAERTGGSVSTLTIQRTQQEDSAVYLCASSLAPGHQDGYTFGSGTRLTVV.

The chain links TRBV9 to TRBJ1-2; D might be TRBD1 (6 bases). V lost 4 bases and J lost 2, with 15 bases in between. The CDR3 runs to 15 residues. The germline V gene has CDR1 SGDLS and CDR2 YYNGEE. CDR3 in amino acids: CASSTQGRSNYGYTF. The CDR3 nucleotides read TGTGCCAGCAGCACACAGGGACGTAGCAACTATGGCTACACCTTC.

This clonotype appeared a single time. The rearrangement joins TRBV5-1 to TRBJ2-5; D is unclear. The CDR3 runs to 14 residues. Per germline, CDR1 SGHRS and CDR2 YFSETQ. V lost 3 bases and J lost 2, with 11 bases in between. CDR3 residues: CASSSQIPQETQYF. In nucleotides, the CDR3 is TGCGCCAGCAGCTCACAGATACCTCAAGAGACCCAGTACTTC.

A few counts support this clonotype. The V gene is TRBV15, the J gene TRBJ2-5; possibly TRBD2 for D (6 bases). The CDR3 sequence is 12 residues long. Trimming removed 9 bases at V and 7 bases at J, with 15 bases between. Germline-derived CDR1 and CDR2 are LNHNV and YYDKDF (reference sequence). CDR3 in amino acids: CATTSGLGTQYF. The CDR3 DNA reads TGTGCCACAACTTCGGGACTGGGGACCCAGTACTTC.

The rearrangement links TRBV27 to TRBJ1-3; 9 bases match TRBD1. CDR1 is MNHEY, CDR2 SMNVEV, per germline (reference sequence). With V trimmed by 6 bases and J by 4 bases, 7 bases remained unmatched. The length of the CDR3 is 15 residues. This CDR3 reads CASSTGGGEGNTIYF. The CDR3 nucleotides are TGTGCCAGCAGCACAGGGGGCGGCGAAGGAAACACCATATATTTT.

This chain connects TRBV4-2 to TRBJ2-3, with D tentatively TRBD1 or TRBD2 (7 bases each). Germline V CDR1 and CDR2: LGHNA, YNFKEQ. The CDR3 totals 17 residues. With 0 bases removed from V and 4 bases from J, the gap between germline ends came to 17 bases. The DNA for the CDR3 is TGTGCCAGCAGCCAAGATCCAGGCAGGGGGGGGTCAGATACGCAGTATTTT. Amino acid sequence: CASSQDPGRGGSDTQYF.

V usage is TRBV10-3 and J usage is TRBJ2-7, with 16 nucleotides matching TRBD2. Germline V CDR1 and CDR2: ENHRY, SYGVKD. V trimming: 5 bases; J trimming: 3 bases; junction bases outside the gene matches: 10. The CDR3 extends over 18 amino acids. Here the CDR3 reads CAISKGLAGGPADYEQYF. The CDR3 bases are TGTGCCATCAGTAAGGGACTAGCGGGAGGGCCTGCCGACTACGAGCAGTACTTC.

The chain couples TRBV12-3 or TRBV12-4 to TRBJ2-1, with a weak D call TRBD1 (5 bases). V lost 9 bases and J lost 10, with 16 bases in between. CDR3 length: 12 residues. DNA for the CDR3: TGTGCCAGTCAAACGGGCCCAGGGGAGCAGTTCTTC. It yields the protein CASQTGPGEQFF.

The rearrangement uses TRBV18 and TRBJ2-7; D unresolved. Germline V gene sequence: CDR1 KGHSH, CDR2 LQKENI. V gave up 0 bases and J gave up 6 bases, with 12 bases separating them. The CDR3 sequence is 14 residues long. The CDR3 region has the DNA TGTGCCAGCTCACCACCGGCCCCTAGAGTCGAGCAGTACTTC. This encodes CASSPPAPRVEQYF.

Sample share makes this clonotype medium-sized. This sequence joins TRBV4-1 and TRBJ2-7; perhaps TRBD2 as D (6 bases). The CDR3 length is 14 residues. Trimming took off 1 base at V and 2 bases at J, with 9 bases between the two ends. Per germline, CDR1 MGHRA and CDR2 YSYEKL. The DNA for the CDR3 is TGCGCCAGCAGCCAAGCGGGACTTCCCTACGAGCAGTACTTC. Translated: CASSQAGLPYEQYF.

V usage is TRBV24-1 and J usage is TRBJ2-3; 7 nucleotides match TRBD2. The CDR3 sequence is 14 residues long. Per germline, CDR1 KGHDR and CDR2 SFDVKD. With V trimmed by 3 bases and J by 6 bases, 5 bases remained unmatched. The CDR3 loop is CATSDAGEGDTQYF. The DNA for the CDR3 is TGTGCCACCAGTGATGCGGGAGAGGGGGATACGCAGTATTTT.

Many counts were recorded for this clonotype. V and J are TRBV7-2 and TRBJ2-5; 7 nucleotides agree with TRBD2. Germline V CDR1 and CDR2: SGHTA, FQGNSA. Trimming removed 4 bases from V and 4 bases from J; junction bases left unmatched: 6. The CDR3 covers 14 residues. CDR3 amino acids: CASSSGGTIETQYF. DNA for the CDR3: TGTGCCAGCAGCTCAGGCGGGACTATAGAGACCCAGTACTTC.

The chain links TRBV7-9 to TRBJ1-2; D gene uncertain. Germline CDR1 and CDR2: SEHNR and FQNEAQ (reference sequence). V was cut by 2 bases and J by 0 bases, with 10 bases left in between. This CDR3 is built from 15 residues. This chain's CDR3 is CASSLLPDPNYGYTF. The DNA of the CDR3 is TGTGCCAGCAGCTTACTTCCGGATCCTAACTATGGCTACACCTTC.

This clonotype was counted once. The chain combines TRBV12-3 or TRBV12-4 with TRBJ2-7; D unclear. The CDR3 consists of 12 residues. With 2 bases removed from V and 3 bases from J, the gap between germline ends came to 5 bases. CDR3: CASSLFGYEQYF. DNA of the CDR3: TGTGCCAGCAGTTTATTTGGCTACGAGCAGTACTTC.

This clonotype was seen many times. The chain uses TRBV18 and TRBJ2-5; either TRBD1 or TRBD2 may fit D (5 bases each). The V gene's germline CDR1 is KGHSH and CDR2 LQKENI. Trimming removed 0 bases from V and 5 bases from J, with 13 bases in between. The CDR3 covers 15 residues. The CDR3 DNA reads TGTGCCAGCTCACCACCGGGGACCCTTGGGGAGACCCAGTACTTC. Translated, it gives CASSPPGTLGETQYF.